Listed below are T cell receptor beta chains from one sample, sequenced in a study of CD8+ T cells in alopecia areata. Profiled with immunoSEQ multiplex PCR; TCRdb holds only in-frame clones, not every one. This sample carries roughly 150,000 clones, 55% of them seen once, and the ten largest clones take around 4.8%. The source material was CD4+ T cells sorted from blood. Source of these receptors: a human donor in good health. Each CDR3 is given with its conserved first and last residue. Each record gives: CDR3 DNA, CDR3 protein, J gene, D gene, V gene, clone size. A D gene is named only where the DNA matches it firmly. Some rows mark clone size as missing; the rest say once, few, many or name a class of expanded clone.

CDR3nt: TGTGCCTGGAGGCGGGGAAGGGCGGGAAACACCATATATTTT
CDR3aa: CAWRRGRAGNTIYF
j_gene: TRBJ1-3
d_gene: NA
v_gene: TRBV30
abundance: NA

CDR3nt: TGTGCCAGTTCGGCCGGGACCTACCCCTACGAGCAGTACTTC
CDR3aa: CASSAGTYPYEQYF
j_gene: TRBJ2-7
d_gene: NA
v_gene: TRBV9
abundance: NA

CDR3nt: TGCAGCGTTGGTGCTAGCGGGAGGGCCCTCGAGAGAGCCTCCCCGCAGTTCTTC
CDR3aa: CSVGASGRALERASPQFF
j_gene: TRBJ2-1
d_gene: TRBD2
v_gene: TRBV29-1
abundance: NA

CDR3nt: TGTGCCAGCAGCTTGTGGGCCGCGGGAGAGACCCAGTACTTC
CDR3aa: CASSLWAAGETQYF
j_gene: TRBJ2-5
d_gene: NA
v_gene: TRBV5-6
abundance: once

CDR3nt: TGTGCCAGCAGCTCGGTCGGTCTTGACTCTGGGGCCAACGTCCTGACTTTC
CDR3aa: CASSSVGLDSGANVLTF
j_gene: TRBJ2-6
d_gene: NA
v_gene: TRBV5-6
abundance: NA

CDR3nt: TGCGCCAGCAGCTTGGATGGGGGAGATAATGAGCAGTTCTTC
CDR3aa: CASSLDGGDNEQFF
j_gene: TRBJ2-1
d_gene: NA
v_gene: TRBV5-1
abundance: NA

CDR3nt: TGTGCCAGCAGGAACACCCCAAATAGCGAGCAGTACTTC
CDR3aa: CASRNTPNSEQYF
j_gene: TRBJ2-7
d_gene: NA
v_gene: TRBV25-1
abundance: NA

CDR3nt: TGTGCCTGGTTAGCGGGAGCCGGGGAGCTGTTTTTT
CDR3aa: CAWLAGAGELFF
j_gene: TRBJ2-2
d_gene: TRBD2
v_gene: TRBV30
abundance: NA

CDR3nt: TGCAGCGGGGGACAGAAGAACACCGGGGAGCTGTTTTTT
CDR3aa: CSGGQKNTGELFF
j_gene: TRBJ2-2
d_gene: TRBD1
v_gene: TRBV29-1
abundance: few

CDR3nt: TGTGCCAGCAGCTTAGCCCAGGGAGCCGAGCAGTACTTC
CDR3aa: CASSLAQGAEQYF
j_gene: TRBJ2-7
d_gene: NA
v_gene: TRBV7-6
abundance: NA

CDR3nt: TGTGCCAGCTCACCGTCAGGGGCAGGCCGCCGGCCCCAGCATTTT
CDR3aa: CASSPSGAGRRPQHF
j_gene: TRBJ1-5
d_gene: NA
v_gene: TRBV18
abundance: once

CDR3nt: TGTGCCACCAGCAGAGATCCGGGCACTGAAGCTTTCTTT
CDR3aa: CATSRDPGTEAFF
j_gene: TRBJ1-1
d_gene: NA
v_gene: TRBV15
abundance: once

CDR3nt: TGTGCCAGCTCACCACCGATGGGAAGAGGGGAGCTGTTTTTT
CDR3aa: CASSPPMGRGELFF
j_gene: TRBJ2-2
d_gene: NA
v_gene: TRBV18
abundance: NA

CDR3nt: TGCGCCAGCAGGAAAGCGGGATCGGAAGAGACCCAGTACTTC
CDR3aa: CASRKAGSEETQYF
j_gene: TRBJ2-5
d_gene: TRBD2
v_gene: TRBV5-1
abundance: many

CDR3nt: TGTGCCTGGGGTCGGGCCAGCGGGACCTACGAGCAGTACTTC
CDR3aa: CAWGRASGTYEQYF
j_gene: TRBJ2-7
d_gene: TRBD2
v_gene: TRBV30
abundance: few

CDR3nt: TGCAGCGTTCGAGGACTAGCGGGTCGGGTCGCCTACGAGCAGTACTTC
CDR3aa: CSVRGLAGRVAYEQYF
j_gene: TRBJ2-7
d_gene: TRBD2
v_gene: TRBV29-1
abundance: few

CDR3nt: TGTGCCAGCAGCGTAGTTGGCAGGGGGGAGCTGTTTTTT
CDR3aa: CASSVVGRGELFF
j_gene: TRBJ2-2
d_gene: NA
v_gene: TRBV9
abundance: NA

CDR3nt: TGTGCCAGCAGTTCCCAGTCAATGGGGAATGAGCAGTTCTTC
CDR3aa: CASSSQSMGNEQFF
j_gene: TRBJ2-1
d_gene: NA
v_gene: TRBV6-5
abundance: NA

CDR3nt: TGTGCCTGGAGTACAGTCGCTAGCGGGAGATCATACGAGCAGTACTTC
CDR3aa: CAWSTVASGRSYEQYF
j_gene: TRBJ2-7
d_gene: TRBD2
v_gene: TRBV30
abundance: NA

CDR3nt: TGTGCCAGCAGCATAGCTGGTGAGCAGTTCTTC
CDR3aa: CASSIAGEQFF
j_gene: TRBJ2-1
d_gene: NA
v_gene: TRBV5-6
abundance: few

CDR3nt: TGTGCCATCGGCGGACAGGAACTAACTGGGTCCTACAATGAGCAGTTCTTC
CDR3aa: CAIGGQELTGSYNEQFF
j_gene: TRBJ2-1
d_gene: TRBD1
v_gene: TRBV10-3
abundance: NA

CDR3nt: TGTGCCAGCAGCTTCGAAATAGCGCTCGAGCAGTACTTC
CDR3aa: CASSFEIALEQYF
j_gene: TRBJ2-7
d_gene: NA
v_gene: TRBV7-8
abundance: NA